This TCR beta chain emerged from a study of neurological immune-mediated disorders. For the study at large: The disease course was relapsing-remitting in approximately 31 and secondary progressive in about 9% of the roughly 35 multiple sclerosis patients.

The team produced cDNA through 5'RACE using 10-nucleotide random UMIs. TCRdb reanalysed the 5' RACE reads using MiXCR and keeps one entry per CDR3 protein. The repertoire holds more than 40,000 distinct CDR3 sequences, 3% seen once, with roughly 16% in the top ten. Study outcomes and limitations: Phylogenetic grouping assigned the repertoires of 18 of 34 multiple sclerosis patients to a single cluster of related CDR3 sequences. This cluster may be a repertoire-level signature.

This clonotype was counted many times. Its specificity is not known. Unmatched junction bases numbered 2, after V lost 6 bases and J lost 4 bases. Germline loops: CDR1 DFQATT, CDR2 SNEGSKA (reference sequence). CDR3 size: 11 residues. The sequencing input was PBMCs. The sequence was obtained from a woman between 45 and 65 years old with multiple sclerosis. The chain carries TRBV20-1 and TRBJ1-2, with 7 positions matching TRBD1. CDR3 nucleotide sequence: TGCAGTGCGACAGGGCCCTATGGCTACACCTTC. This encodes CSATGPYGYTF.